A single sample is the source of the 14 T cell receptor beta chains below, sequenced in a study of regulatory T cells in long-lasting Graves disease. Described time point: newly diagnosed GD, antithyroid drugs for less than 3 months. Extracted PBMC RNA gave rise to the TCR library. Sequencing libraries for TCR beta were prepared with iRepertoire HTBI primers and Arm-PCR of CDR3 regions. MiXCR was run by TCRdb on the multiplex PCR reads, yielding one entry per CDR3 protein. Seen here are over 500,000 distinct CDR3 sequences, 16% observed once, and the top ten hold around 19%. This sample also appeared in a second study, on T cells in Graves' hyperthyroidism and ophthalmopathy.

This sample comprised peripheral blood mononuclear cells (PBMCs), obtained at new diagnosis, from a patient treated with antithyroid drugs. The receptors were sampled from a woman in her thirties with Graves disease.

This chain links TRBV5-1 with TRBJ2-5, with D uncertain. The CDR3 has 15 amino acids. Germline CDR1 and CDR2: SGHRS and YFSETQ. The V end lost 7 bases, the J end lost 0 bases, and 16 bases lay between the germline ends. CDR3 sequence: CASCWGSSYQETQYF. CDR3 sequence (DNA): TGCGCCAGCTGTTGGGGTAGCTCTTACCAAGAGACCCAGTACTTC.

This clonotype was seen repeatedly, ten times or more. The J gene is TRBJ1-5, the V gene TRBV2; no reliable D call. Germline values: CDR1 SNHLY, CDR2 FYNNEI. V lost 4 bases to trimming and J lost 10 bases, with 14 bases between them. CDR3 size: 13 residues. CDR3 DNA sequence: TGTGCCAGCAGTGCAAAGTTCGGAACACCCCAGCATTTT. Translated, it gives CASSAKFGTPQHF.

This clonotype was picked up many times. The chain joins TRBV28 to TRBJ1-4; the D gene is possibly TRBD1 (5 bases). Per germline, CDR1 MDHEN and CDR2 SYDVKM. Between the trimmed V and J ends, which lost 5 bases and 6 bases, there was a span of 16 bases. This CDR3 is built from 15 residues. The chain's CDR3 is CASSLGESSDEKLFF. CDR3 DNA: TGTGCCAGCAGTCTAGGGGAGTCATCCGATGAAAAACTGTTTTTT.

The table lists this clonotype with many counts. The chain couples TRBV29-1 to TRBJ2-1; 8 bases match TRBD1. CDR3 length equals 13 residues. CDR1 is SQVTM and CDR2 is ANQGSEA in the germline V gene. V dropped 3 bases and J dropped 6; count of bases not matched to a gene: 4. Here the CDR3 DNA reads TGCAGCGTTGACAGGGGGCGAATCAATGAGCAGTTCTTC. Its protein is CSVDRGRINEQFF.

This clonotype was detected many times. The genes are TRBV15 and TRBJ1-2; no definite D call. Trimming stripped 1 base from V and 5 bases from J, with 11 bases between. Germline V lookup: CDR1 LNHNV, CDR2 YYDKDF (reference sequence). The CDR3 extends over 14 amino acids. DNA of the CDR3: TGTGCCACCAGCAGAGTAGGACCAGAGTATGGCTACACCTTC. It specifies CATSRVGPEYGYTF. Together with reference TRBV15 and TRBJ1-2, the CDR3 gives the full variable domain: DAMVIQNPRYQVTQFGKPVTLSCSQTLNHNVMYWYQQKSSQAPKLLFHYYDKDFNNEADTPDNFQSRRPNTSFCFLDIRSPGLGDTAMYLCATSRVGPEYGYTFGSGTRLTVV.

The rearrangement joins TRBV5-1 to TRBJ2-2; 9 bases are a match to TRBD2. CDR3 length: 15 amino acids. With V trimmed by 4 bases and J by 3 bases, 4 bases remained unmatched. CDR1 and CDR2 from the germline V gene are SGHRS and YFSETQ. CDR3 DNA: TGCGCCAGCAGCCCCACTAGCGGGTACACCGGGGAGCTGTTTTTT. Its translation: CASSPTSGYTGELFF.

With respect to this clonotype: The junction and the germline gene differ at one end; a read error may be behind it. The V gene is TRBV14, the J gene TRBJ1-6; D gene uncertain. Germline V gives CDR1 SGHDN, CDR2 FVKESK. CDR3 size: 16 residues. The CDR3, as DNA: TGTGCCAGCAGCCAAGATCTCGGGGAGATCGGGTCACCCCCCCACTTT. It specifies CASSQDLGEIGSPPHF.

The sample holds many counts of this clonotype. The chain is built from TRBV24-1 and TRBJ2-1, with D perhaps matching TRBD1 (5 bases). V gave up 4 bases and J gave up 4 bases, with 10 bases separating them. Germline CDR1 reads KGHDR; CDR2 reads SFDVKD. This CDR3 comprises 14 residues. The CDR3 loop is CATSDSNRYNEQFF. CDR3 DNA sequence: TGTGCCACCAGTGACTCGAACAGGTACAATGAGCAGTTCTTC.

Many counts were recorded for this clonotype. The CDR3 spells CASSLRGDTGLYGYTF. The CDR3 region has the DNA TGTGCCAGCAGCTTAAGGGGGGACACAGGACTCTATGGCTACACCTTC. This chain uses TRBV7-9 with TRBJ1-2; a possible D gene is TRBD1 (6 bases). The CDR3 runs 16 residues. V gave up 2 bases and J gave up 4 bases, with 17 bases separating them. From germline, CDR1 is SEHNR and CDR2 FQNEAQ (reference sequence).

This sequence joins TRBV7-9 and TRBJ2-3; 10 bases line up with TRBD2. In germline, CDR1 is SEHNR, CDR2 FQNEAQ (reference sequence). After removal of 5 bases from V and 6 bases from J, the junction contained 8 bases not matched to a gene. This CDR3 contains 15 residues. The chain's CDR3 is CASSPLLAGTDTQYF. The CDR3 coding sequence is TGTGCCAGCAGCCCGTTACTAGCGGGAACCGATACGCAGTATTTT.

This clonotype was detected only a few times. The V and J genes are TRBV5-6 and TRBJ2-7; D gene uncertain. This CDR3 comprises 13 residues. In germline, CDR1 is SGHDT, CDR2 YYEEEE. The V and J ends lost 0 bases and 2 bases respectively, with 6 bases between them. The CDR3 protein is CASSLEAAYEQYF. In DNA form, the CDR3 reads TGTGCCAGCAGCTTGGAGGCGGCCTACGAGCAGTACTTC.

V gene TRBV7-2 combines with J gene TRBJ2-7; D uncertain. The V end lost 5 bases, the J end lost 5 bases, and 13 bases lay between the germline ends. This CDR3 has 13 amino acids. From germline, CDR1 is SGHTA and CDR2 FQGNSA. The CDR3 DNA reads as TGTGCCAGCAGCCAGAATTATGCCCACGAGCAGTACTTC. It translates to CASSQNYAHEQYF.

The chain links TRBV5-1 to TRBJ1-1; tentatively, D is TRBD1 (6 bases). Germline V gene data show CDR1 as SGHRS and CDR2 as YFSETQ. Trimming shortened V by 2 bases and J by 3 bases, and 14 bases separated the two germline ends. The CDR3 is made up of 15 amino acids. CDR3 nucleotides: TGCGCCAGCAGCTTCACAGGGACCATGCACACTGAAGCTTTCTTT. Protein product: CASSFTGTMHTEAFF.

This clonotype was recorded at least ten times. The J gene is TRBJ2-7, the V gene TRBV7-9, with 11 nucleotides matching TRBD1. Germline V gene lookup returns CDR1 SEHNR and CDR2 FQNEAQ (reference sequence). The junction had 9 bases not matched to a gene; V was cut back by 5 bases and J by 6 bases. This CDR3 has 15 amino acids. In nucleotides, the CDR3 is TGTGCCAGCAGCCCACCCGGGACAGGGGGTAGCGAGCAGTACTTC. Translating gives CASSPPGTGGSEQYF.